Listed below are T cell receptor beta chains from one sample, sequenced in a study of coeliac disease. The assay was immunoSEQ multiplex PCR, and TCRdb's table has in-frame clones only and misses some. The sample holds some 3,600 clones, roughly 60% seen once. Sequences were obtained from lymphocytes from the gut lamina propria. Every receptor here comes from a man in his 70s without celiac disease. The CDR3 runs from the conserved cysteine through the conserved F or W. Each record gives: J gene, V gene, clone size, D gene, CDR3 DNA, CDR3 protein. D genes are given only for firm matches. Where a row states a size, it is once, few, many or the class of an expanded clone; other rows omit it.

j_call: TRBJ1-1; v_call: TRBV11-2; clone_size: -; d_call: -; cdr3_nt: TGTGCCAGCAGGGAGCAGGGCTTCACTGAAGCTTTCTTT; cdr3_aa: CASREQGFTEAFF
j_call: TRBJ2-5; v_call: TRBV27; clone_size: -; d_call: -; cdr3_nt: TGTGCCAGTTCGAGCATGGAGACCCAGTACTTC; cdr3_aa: CASSSMETQYF
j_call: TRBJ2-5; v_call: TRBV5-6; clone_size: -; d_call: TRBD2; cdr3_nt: TGTGCCAGCAGCCTGGGACTAGCGGGCCAAGAGACCCAGTACTTC; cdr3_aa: CASSLGLAGQETQYF
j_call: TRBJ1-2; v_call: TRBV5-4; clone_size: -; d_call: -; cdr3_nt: TGTGCCAGCACCCCCCGGCGAGGAATCTATGGCTACACCTTC; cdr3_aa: CASTPRRGIYGYTF
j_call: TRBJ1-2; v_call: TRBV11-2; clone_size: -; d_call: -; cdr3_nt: TGTGCCAGCAGTTTCTCAGTCAACTATGGCTACACCTTC; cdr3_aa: CASSFSVNYGYTF
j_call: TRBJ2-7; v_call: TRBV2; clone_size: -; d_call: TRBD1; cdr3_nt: TGTGCCAGCAGTGAAGGGGACAGGGAGAACGAGCAGTACTTC; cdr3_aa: CASSEGDRENEQYF
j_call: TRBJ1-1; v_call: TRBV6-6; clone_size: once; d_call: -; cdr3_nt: TGTGCCAGCAGTTACGCCCTAGCCACTGAAGCTTTCTTT; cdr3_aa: CASSYALATEAFF
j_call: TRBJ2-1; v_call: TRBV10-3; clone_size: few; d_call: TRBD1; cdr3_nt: TGTGCCATCGGGTTACGGGACAGCTACAATGAGCAGTTCTTC; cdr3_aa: CAIGLRDSYNEQFF
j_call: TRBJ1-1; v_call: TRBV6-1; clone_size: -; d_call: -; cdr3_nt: TGTGCCAGCAGTGAAGGCAGGGGCCCCCGGAGTACTGAAGCTTTCTTT; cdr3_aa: CASSEGRGPRSTEAFF
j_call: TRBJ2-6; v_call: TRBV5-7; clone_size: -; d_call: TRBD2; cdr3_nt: TGTGCCAGCAGCTTGAGGCTAGCGGGTTCCTCTGGGGCCAACGTCCTGACTTTC; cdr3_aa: CASSLRLAGSSGANVLTF
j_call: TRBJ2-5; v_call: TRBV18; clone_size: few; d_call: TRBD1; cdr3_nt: TGTGCCAGCTTACGGGGACAGAAAGAGACCCAGTACTTC; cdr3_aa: CASLRGQKETQYF
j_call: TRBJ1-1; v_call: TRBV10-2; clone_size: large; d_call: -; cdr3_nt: TGCGCCAGCAGTGAGTCGGGCAGACCGACGAACACTGAAGCTTTCTTT; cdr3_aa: CASSESGRPTNTEAFF
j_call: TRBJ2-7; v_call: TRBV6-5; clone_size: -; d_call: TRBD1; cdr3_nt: TGTGCCAGCAGTTTCACGCAGGGGGCGCGGGAGCAGTACTTC; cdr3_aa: CASSFTQGAREQYF
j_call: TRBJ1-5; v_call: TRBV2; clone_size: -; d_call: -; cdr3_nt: TGTGCCAGCAGCGAGACAATGAGTGGGCAGCCCCAGCATTTT; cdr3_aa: CASSETMSGQPQHF
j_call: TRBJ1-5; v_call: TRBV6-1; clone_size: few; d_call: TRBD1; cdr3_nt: TGTGCCAGCAGTGAACCGGACAGGAGGACCAGTAGCAATCAGCCCCAGCATTTT; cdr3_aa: CASSEPDRRTSSNQPQHF
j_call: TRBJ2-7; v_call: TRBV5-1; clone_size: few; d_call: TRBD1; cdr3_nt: TGCGCCAGCCGGGACAGTAGCTCCTACGAGCAGTACTTC; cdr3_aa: CASRDSSSYEQYF
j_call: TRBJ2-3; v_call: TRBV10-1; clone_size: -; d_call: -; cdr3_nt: TGCGCCAGCAGTGTTTCAGGGGTGACAGATACGCAGTATTTT; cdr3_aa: CASSVSGVTDTQYF
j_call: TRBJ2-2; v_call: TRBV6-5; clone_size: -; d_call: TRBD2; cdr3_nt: TGTGCCAGCAGTTACTCCGGGGGGGCCTCCGGGGAGCTGTTTTTT; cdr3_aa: CASSYSGGASGELFF
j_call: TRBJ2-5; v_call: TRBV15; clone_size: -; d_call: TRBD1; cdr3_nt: TGTGCCACCAGTAGAGACAGGGGATTGGAGACCCAGTACTTC; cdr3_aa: CATSRDRGLETQYF
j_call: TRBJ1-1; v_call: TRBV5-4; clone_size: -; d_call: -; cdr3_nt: TGTGCCAGCAGCGTAGGGGGACGGATGAACACTGAAGCTTTCTTT; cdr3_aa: CASSVGGRMNTEAFF
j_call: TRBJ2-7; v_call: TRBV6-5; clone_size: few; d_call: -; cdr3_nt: TGTGCCAGCAGACTAGGACGATCTGGGACCTACGAGCAGTACTTC; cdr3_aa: CASRLGRSGTYEQYF
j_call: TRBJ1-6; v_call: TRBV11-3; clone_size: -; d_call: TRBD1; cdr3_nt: TGTGCCAGCAGCCTGGGGACAGGGAGGAATTCACCCCTCCACTTT; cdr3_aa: CASSLGTGRNSPLHF
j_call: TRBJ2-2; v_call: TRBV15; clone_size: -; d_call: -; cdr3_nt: TGTGCCACCAGCCCCGAAAAGCGGGCCGGGGAGCTGTTTTTT; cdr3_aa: CATSPEKRAGELFF
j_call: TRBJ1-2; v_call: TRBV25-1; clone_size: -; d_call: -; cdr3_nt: TGTGCCAGCAGTGAATTCCCGGACGGGAGGGGCTACACCTTC; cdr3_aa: CASSEFPDGRGYTF
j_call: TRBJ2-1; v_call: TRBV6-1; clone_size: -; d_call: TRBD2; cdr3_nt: TGTGCCAGCAGGAGCGGGGGGGCGAGACCTGAGCAGTTCTTC; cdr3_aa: CASRSGGARPEQFF
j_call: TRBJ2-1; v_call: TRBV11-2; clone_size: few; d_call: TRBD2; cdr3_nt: TGTGCCAGCAGCGGGACTAGGTCGGGTGAGCAGTTCTTC; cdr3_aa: CASSGTRSGEQFF
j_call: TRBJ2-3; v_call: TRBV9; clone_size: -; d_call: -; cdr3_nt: TGTGCCAGCAGCCCAAGACAGTGGGGGACATCTAGCACAGATACGCAGTATTTT; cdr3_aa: CASSPRQWGTSSTDTQYF
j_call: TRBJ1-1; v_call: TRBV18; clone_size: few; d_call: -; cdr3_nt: TGTGCCAGCTCACCAGGGCAGAACACTGAAGCTTTCTTT; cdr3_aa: CASSPGQNTEAFF
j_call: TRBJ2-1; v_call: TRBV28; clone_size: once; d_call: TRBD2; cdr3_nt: TGTGCCAGCAGCCCCGAGGAGCGGGGGGCTTATGAGCAGTTCTTC; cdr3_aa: CASSPEERGAYEQFF
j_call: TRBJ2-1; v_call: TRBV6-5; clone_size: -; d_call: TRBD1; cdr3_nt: TGTGCCACCTACCCGGGGGACAGGGGTCGATATGAGCAGTTCTTC; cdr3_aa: CATYPGDRGRYEQFF
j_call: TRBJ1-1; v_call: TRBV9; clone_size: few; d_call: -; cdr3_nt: TGTGCCAGCAGCGTAGCCTTCCCGGGGGATGAAGCTTTCTTT; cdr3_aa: CASSVAFPGDEAFF
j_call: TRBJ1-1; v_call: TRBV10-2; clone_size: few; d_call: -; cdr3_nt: TGCGCCAGCAGAGACAGGCTTTTGAACACTGAAGCTTTCTTT; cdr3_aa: CASRDRLLNTEAFF
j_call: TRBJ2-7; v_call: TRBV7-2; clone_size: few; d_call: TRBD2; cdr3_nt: TGTGCCAGCAGCAAGGCGGGACTATCCTACGAGCAGTACTTC; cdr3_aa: CASSKAGLSYEQYF
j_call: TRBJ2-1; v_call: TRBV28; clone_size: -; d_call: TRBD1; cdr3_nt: TGTGCCAGCAGTCTGGACAGGAGGAATGAGCAGTTCTTC; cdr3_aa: CASSLDRRNEQFF
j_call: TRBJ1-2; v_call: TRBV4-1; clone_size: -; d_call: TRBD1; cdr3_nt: TGCGCCAGCAGCCACGTCGGACAGGGGGCGAGTGGCTACACCTTC; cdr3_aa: CASSHVGQGASGYTF
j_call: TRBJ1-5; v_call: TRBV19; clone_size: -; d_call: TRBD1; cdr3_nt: TGTGCCAGTACCCTCTTCGGACAGGGCCTCAATCAGCCCCAGCATTTT; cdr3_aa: CASTLFGQGLNQPQHF
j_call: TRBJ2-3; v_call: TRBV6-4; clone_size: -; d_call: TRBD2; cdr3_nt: TGTGCCAGCAGTGAAATGCCTAGCGGGGGGGCCCGGGATACGCAGTATTTT; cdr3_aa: CASSEMPSGGARDTQYF
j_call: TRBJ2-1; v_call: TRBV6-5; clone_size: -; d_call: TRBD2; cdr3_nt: TGTGCCAGCAGTTACTCGACTAGCGGGGGGAACAATGAGCAGTTCTTC; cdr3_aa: CASSYSTSGGNNEQFF
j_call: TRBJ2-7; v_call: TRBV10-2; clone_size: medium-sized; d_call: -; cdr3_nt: TGCGCCAGCAGTGATGGGCAGGGAGGTTACGAGCAGTACTTC; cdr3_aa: CASSDGQGGYEQYF
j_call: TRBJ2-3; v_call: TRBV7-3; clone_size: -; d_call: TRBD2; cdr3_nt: TGTGCCAGCAGCTTAATTTCATCCGGGGGGTCCACAGATACGCAGTATTTT; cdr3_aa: CASSLISSGGSTDTQYF
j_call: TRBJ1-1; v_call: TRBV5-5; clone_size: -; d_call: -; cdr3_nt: TGTGCCAGCAGCTTCCTGACAAAGAAGAACACTGAAGCTTTCTTT; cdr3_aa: CASSFLTKKNTEAFF
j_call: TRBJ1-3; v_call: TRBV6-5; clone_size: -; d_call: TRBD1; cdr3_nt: TGTGCCAGCAGCTACGGGACAGGGGGTCCTGGAAACACCATATATTTT; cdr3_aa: CASSYGTGGPGNTIYF
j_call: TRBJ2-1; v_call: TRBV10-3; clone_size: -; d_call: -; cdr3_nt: TGTGCCATCAGTGATTCCGGCAATGAGCAGTTCTTC; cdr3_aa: CAISDSGNEQFF
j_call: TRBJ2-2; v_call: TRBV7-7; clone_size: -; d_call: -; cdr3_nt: TGTGCCAGCAGAAAGCAGGCAGGGCCCGGGGAGCTGTTTTTT; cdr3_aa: CASRKQAGPGELFF
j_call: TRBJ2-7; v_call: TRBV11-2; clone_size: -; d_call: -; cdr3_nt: TGTGCCAGCAGCTTAGATGTCGCACTTAACGAGCAGTACTTC; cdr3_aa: CASSLDVALNEQYF
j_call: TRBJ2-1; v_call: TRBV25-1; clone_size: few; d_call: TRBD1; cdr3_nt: TGTGCCAGCAGTGAATCGGCCGGGACAGCTCACAATGAGCAGTTCTTC; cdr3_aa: CASSESAGTAHNEQFF
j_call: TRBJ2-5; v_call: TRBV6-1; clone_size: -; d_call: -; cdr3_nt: TGTGCCAGCAGACCCGGACTTGACCAAGAGACCCAGTACTTC; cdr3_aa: CASRPGLDQETQYF
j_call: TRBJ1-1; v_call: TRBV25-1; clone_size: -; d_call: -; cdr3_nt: TGTGCCAGCAGTGAATTCCCCTCAACAACAGCTTTCTTT; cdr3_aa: CASSEFPSTTAFF
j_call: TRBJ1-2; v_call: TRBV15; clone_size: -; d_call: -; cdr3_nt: TGTGCCACCAGCCCCCAGGGTTTTGGTGGCTATGGCTACACCTTC; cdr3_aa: CATSPQGFGGYGYTF
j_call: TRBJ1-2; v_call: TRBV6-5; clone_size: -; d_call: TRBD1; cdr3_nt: TGTGCCAGCAGTCGGGACAGGGCCCGGCTAGATGGCTACACCTTC; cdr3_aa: CASSRDRARLDGYTF
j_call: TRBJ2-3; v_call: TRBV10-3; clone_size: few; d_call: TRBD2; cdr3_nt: TGTGCCATCAGTGGGGGTAGCGGGCAAGATACGCAGTATTTT; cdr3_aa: CAISGGSGQDTQYF
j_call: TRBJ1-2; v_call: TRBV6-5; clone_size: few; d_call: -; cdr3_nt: TGTGCCAGCAGATCCACAGGCGTCTATGGCTACACCTTC; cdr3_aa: CASRSTGVYGYTF
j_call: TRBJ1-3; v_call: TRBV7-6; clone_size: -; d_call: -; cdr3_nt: TGTGCCAGCAGCTTAGGAGGGTTCTCTGGAAACACCATATATTTT; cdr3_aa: CASSLGGFSGNTIYF
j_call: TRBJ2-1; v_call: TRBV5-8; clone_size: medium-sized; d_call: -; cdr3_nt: TGTGCCAGCAGCTTGATTGAGAACTCCTACAATGAGCAGTTCTTC; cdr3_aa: CASSLIENSYNEQFF